These 5 T cell receptor beta chains were sequenced from one sample in a study of T cell repertoires in cytomegalovirus infection. TCRdb redid the calling of the reads with MiXCR, one entry per CDR3 protein. This sample has fewer than 200,000 distinct CDR3 sequences; 13% to 15% occur once, and the top ten carry 27%. Material: PBMCs. These TCRs come from a human donor in good health (CMV status not recorded). Some clones in this sample may be carry-over from other donors' samples.

This clonotype was picked up many times. The chain links TRBV6-2 or TRBV6-3 to TRBJ2-7; D unresolved. Germline CDR1 reads MNHEY; CDR2 reads SVGEGT. Trimming removed 6 bases from V and 3 bases from J, with 15 bases in between. This CDR3 region has 14 residues. The CDR3 sequence: CASRPLSVNYEQYF. The DNA of the CDR3 is TGTGCCAGCAGACCTCTATCGGTTAACTACGAGCAGTACTTC.

This clonotype was detected many times. The V and J genes are TRBV7-2 and TRBJ2-7, with D tentatively TRBD2 (5 bases). Germline lookup yields CDR1 SGHTA and CDR2 FQGNSA. The CDR3 consists of 17 residues. Trimming pared 4 bases from V and 7 bases from J, leaving 26 bases between. CDR3 nucleotides: TGTGCCAGCAGCTCAAGGTCTCTCGGCTTATCCCCGGGGGAGCAGTACTTC. Encoded protein: CASSSRSLGLSPGEQYF.

This clonotype was counted a few times. DNA of the CDR3: TGTGCCATCGACTTGGGGACTAGCGGGAACTCCTACGAGCAGTACTTC. Amino acids: CAIDLGTSGNSYEQYF. J is TRBJ2-7 and V is TRBV28; 13 bases align to TRBD2. Germline V gives CDR1 MDHEN, CDR2 SYDVKM. The V gene end was trimmed by 10 bases and the J gene end by 0 bases; junction bases not matched to a gene: 9. CDR3 size: 16 residues.

The chain uses TRBV2 and TRBJ1-4, with 9 bases lining up with TRBD1. Germline CDR1 SNHLY, CDR2 FYNNEI. The CDR3 consists of 14 residues. V dropped 5 bases and J dropped 8; count of bases not matched to a gene: 6. In DNA, the CDR3 is TGTGCCAGCAGTTCCGGGACAGGGAACGAAAAACTGTTTTTT. This codes for CASSSGTGNEKLFF.

This clonotype appeared many times. The rearrangement uses TRBV7-8 and TRBJ2-7; TRBD2 matches at 8 bases. The V gene end was trimmed by 1 base and the J gene end by 6 bases; junction bases not matched to a gene: 11. The CDR3 is 16 residues long. Germline lookup yields CDR1 SGHVS and CDR2 FQNEAQ. The CDR3: CASSLGAPGGGSEQYF. The CDR3 nucleotides read TGTGCCAGCAGCTTAGGGGCCCCGGGGGGGGGTAGCGAGCAGTACTTC.